Sequencing of this T cell receptor (beta chain) was carried out in a study of T cell clonality in common variable immunodeficiency. Findings and caveats of the study: Repertoire-complication correlations in CVID were limited by patient heterogeneity.

TCRdb's copy holds only in-frame clones and misses some; the assay was immunoSEQ multiplex PCR. This repertoire holds 40,000 or so clones, and none appear only once. In regard to this clone: The antigen is unknown. The CDR3 goes on 3 residues after the read ends, and that part is filled in from the germline J gene.

In germline, CDR1 is LNHDA, CDR2 SQIVND (reference sequence). V lost 5 bases to trimming and J lost 5 bases, with 4 bases between them. The CDR3 spans 11 residues. The receptor's source is a person aged 18-69 years in good health. The chain employs TRBV19 and TRBJ1-5; D gene uncertain. Sample: peripheral blood mononuclear cells. This chain's CDR3 is CASSSDQPQHF. Incomplete CDR3 DNA: TGTGCCAGTAGTTCGGATCAGCCC.